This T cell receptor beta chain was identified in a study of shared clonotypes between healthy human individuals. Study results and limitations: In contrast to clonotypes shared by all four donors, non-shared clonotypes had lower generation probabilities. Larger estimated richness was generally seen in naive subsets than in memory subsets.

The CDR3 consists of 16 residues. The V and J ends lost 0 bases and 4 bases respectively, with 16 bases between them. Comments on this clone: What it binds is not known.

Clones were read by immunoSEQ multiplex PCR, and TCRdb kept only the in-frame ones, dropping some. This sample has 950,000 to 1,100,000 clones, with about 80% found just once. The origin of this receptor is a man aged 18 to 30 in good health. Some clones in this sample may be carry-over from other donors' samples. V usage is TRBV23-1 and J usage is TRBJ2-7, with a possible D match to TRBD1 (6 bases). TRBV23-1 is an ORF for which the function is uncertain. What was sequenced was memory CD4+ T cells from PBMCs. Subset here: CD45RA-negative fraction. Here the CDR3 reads CASSQSRGPDPYEQYF. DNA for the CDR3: TGCGCCAGCAGTCAATCCAGGGGTCCCGATCCTTACGAGCAGTACTTC.